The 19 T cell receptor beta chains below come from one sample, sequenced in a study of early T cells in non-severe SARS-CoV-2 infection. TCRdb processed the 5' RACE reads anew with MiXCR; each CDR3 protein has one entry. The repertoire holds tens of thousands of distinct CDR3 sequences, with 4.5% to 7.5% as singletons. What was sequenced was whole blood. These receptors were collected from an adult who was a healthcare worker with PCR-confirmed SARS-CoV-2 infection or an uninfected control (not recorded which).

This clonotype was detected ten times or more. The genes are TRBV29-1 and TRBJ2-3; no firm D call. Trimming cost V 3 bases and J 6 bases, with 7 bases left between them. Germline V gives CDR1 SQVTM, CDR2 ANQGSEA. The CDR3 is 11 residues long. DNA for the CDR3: TGCAGCGTTGAGTCCGCGGATACGCAGTATTTT. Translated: CSVESADTQYF.

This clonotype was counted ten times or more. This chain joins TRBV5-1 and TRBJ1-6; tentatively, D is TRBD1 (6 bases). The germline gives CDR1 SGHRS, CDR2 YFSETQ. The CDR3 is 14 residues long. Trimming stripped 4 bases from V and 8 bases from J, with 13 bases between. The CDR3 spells CASSQTGPYSPLHF. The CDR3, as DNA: TGCGCCAGCAGCCAGACAGGACCCTATTCACCCCTCCACTTT.

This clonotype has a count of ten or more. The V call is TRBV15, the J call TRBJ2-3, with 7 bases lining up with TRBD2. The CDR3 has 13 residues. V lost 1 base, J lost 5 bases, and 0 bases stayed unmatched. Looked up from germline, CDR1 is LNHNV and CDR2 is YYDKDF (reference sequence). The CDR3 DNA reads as TGTGCCACCAGCAGAGGCGGGGGAGATACGCAGTATTTT. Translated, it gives CATSRGGGDTQYF.

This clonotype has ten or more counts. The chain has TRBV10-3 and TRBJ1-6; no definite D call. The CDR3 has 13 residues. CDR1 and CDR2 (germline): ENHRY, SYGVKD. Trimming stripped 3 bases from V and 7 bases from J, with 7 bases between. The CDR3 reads CAISDDPNSPLHF. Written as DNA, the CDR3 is TGTGCCATCAGTGATGACCCGAATTCACCCCTCCACTTT.

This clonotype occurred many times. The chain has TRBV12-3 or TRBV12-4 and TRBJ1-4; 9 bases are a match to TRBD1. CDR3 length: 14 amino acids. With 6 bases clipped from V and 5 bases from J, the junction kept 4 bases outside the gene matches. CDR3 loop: CASRRDRVNEKLFF. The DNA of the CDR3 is TGTGCCAGCAGACGGGACAGGGTAAATGAAAAACTGTTTTTT.

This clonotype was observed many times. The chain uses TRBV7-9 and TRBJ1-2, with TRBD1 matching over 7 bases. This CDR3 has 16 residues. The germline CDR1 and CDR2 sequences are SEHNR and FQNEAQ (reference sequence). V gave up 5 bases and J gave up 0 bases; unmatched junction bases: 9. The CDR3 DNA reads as TGTGCCAGCAGCCCCCCGACAGGGTATGCTAACTATGGCTACACCTTC. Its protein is CASSPPTGYANYGYTF.

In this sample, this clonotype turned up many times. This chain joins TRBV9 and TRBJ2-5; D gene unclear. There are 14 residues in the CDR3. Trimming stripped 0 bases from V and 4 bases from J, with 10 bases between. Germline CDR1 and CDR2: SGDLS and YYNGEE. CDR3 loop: CASSVGPRVETQYF. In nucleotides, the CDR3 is TGTGCCAGCAGCGTAGGACCCCGAGTAGAGACCCAGTACTTC.

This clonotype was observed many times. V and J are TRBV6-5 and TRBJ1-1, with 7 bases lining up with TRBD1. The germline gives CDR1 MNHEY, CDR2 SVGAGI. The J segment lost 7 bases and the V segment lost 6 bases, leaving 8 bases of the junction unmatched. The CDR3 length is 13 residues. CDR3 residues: CASRFDRVNEAFF. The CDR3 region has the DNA TGTGCCAGCAGATTCGACAGGGTGAATGAAGCTTTCTTT.

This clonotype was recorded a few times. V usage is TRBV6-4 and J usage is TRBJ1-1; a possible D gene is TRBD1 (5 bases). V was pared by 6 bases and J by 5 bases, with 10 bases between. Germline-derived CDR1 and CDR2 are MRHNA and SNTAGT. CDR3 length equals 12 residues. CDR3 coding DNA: TGTGCCAGCAGAGGGTGGGGGACTGAAGCTTTCTTT. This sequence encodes CASRGWGTEAFF.

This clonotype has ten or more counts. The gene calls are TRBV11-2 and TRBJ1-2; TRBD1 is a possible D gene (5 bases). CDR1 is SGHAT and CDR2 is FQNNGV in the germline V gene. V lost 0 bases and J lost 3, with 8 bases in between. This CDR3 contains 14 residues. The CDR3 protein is CASSLDGRDYGYTF. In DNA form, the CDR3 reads TGTGCCAGCAGCTTAGACGGCAGGGACTATGGCTACACCTTC.

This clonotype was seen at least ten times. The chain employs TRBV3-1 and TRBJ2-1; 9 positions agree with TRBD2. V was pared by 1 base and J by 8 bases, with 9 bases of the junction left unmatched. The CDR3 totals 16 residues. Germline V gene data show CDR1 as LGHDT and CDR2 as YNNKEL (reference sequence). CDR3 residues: CASSQGDPGLADEQFF. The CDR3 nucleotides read TGTGCCAGCAGCCAAGGAGACCCGGGACTAGCAGATGAGCAGTTCTTC.

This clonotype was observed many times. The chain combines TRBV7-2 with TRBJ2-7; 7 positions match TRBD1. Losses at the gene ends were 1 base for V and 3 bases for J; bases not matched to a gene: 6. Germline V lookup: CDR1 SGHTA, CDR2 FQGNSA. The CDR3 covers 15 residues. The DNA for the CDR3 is TGTGCCAGCAGCTTAGGGACAGGACCTTTCTACGAGCAGTACTTC. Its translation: CASSLGTGPFYEQYF.

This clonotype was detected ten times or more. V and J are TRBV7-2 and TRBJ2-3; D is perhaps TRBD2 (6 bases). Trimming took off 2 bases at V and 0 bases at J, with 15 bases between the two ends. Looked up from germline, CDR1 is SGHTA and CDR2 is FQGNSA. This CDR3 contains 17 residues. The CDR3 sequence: CASSLFRRASSTDTQYF. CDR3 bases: TGTGCCAGCAGCTTATTTAGGAGGGCTTCTAGCACAGATACGCAGTATTTT.

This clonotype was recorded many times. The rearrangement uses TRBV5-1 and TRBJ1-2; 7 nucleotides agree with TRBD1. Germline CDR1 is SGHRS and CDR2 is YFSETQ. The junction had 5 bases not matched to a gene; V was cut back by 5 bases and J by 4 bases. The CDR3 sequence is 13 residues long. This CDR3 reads CASRLGQAYGYTF. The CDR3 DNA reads TGCGCCAGCAGACTCGGACAGGCCTATGGCTACACCTTC.

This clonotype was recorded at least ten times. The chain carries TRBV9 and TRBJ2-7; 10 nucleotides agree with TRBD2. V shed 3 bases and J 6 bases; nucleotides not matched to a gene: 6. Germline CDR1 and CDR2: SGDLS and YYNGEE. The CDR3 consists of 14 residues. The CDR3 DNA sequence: TGTGCCAGCAGCGCCAGCGGGGGGGCCCTCGAGCAGTACTTC. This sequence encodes CASSASGGALEQYF.

The DNA of the CDR3 is TGTGCCAGCAGCGCCGGGACTAGCGGGATTAATGAGCAGTTCTTC. It yields the protein CASSAGTSGINEQFF. The V gene is TRBV9, the J gene TRBJ2-1; TRBD2 matches 13 bases. The CDR3 is 15 amino acids. V dropped 3 bases and J dropped 7; count of bases not matched to a gene: 4. Looked up from germline, CDR1 is SGDLS and CDR2 is YYNGEE.

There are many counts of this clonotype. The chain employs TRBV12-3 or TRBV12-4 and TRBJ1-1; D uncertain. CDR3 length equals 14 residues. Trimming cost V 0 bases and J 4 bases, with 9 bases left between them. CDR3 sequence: CASSLAHGVTEAFF. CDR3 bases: TGTGCCAGCAGTTTAGCCCACGGTGTCACTGAAGCTTTCTTT.

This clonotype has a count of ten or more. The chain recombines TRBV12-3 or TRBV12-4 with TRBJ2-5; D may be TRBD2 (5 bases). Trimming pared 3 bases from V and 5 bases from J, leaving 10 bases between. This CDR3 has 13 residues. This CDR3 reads CASSLSGIETQYF. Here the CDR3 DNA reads TGTGCCAGCAGTTTGTCCGGGATCGAGACCCAGTACTTC.

In DNA form, the CDR3 reads TGCAGCGTAGAGACCGGGACAGCGAACTACGAGCAGTACTTC. Translated: CSVETGTANYEQYF. V and J are TRBV29-1 and TRBJ2-7; 7 bases are a match to TRBD1. The trim removed 6 bases at V and 3 bases at J, leaving 11 bases unmatched. The length of the CDR3 is 14 residues. The germline V gene encodes CDR1 SQVTM and CDR2 ANQGSEA.